This T cell receptor (beta chain) was recovered during a study of breast tumors, draining lymph nodes, adjacent tissues. This clonotype was detected ten times or more. MiXCR was run by TCRdb on the multiplex PCR reads, yielding one entry per CDR3 protein. The sample lists about 25,000 distinct CDR3 sequences, roughly a quarter occurring once. J lost 4 bases, V lost 2 bases, and 9 bases had no gene match. CDR1 is MNHEY and CDR2 is SVGAGI in the germline V gene. This CDR3 comprises 16 residues. The clonotype originates from a female donor with breast cancer. Some clones in this sample may be carry-over from other donors' samples. The source material was breast tumor tissue. The genes are TRBV6-5 and TRBJ2-7; 9 nucleotides agree with TRBD1. This chain's CDR3 is CASSYRTGTGWYEQYF. The CDR3 DNA is TGTGCCAGCAGTTACCGGACCGGGACAGGGTGGTACGAGCAGTACTTC.